The sequence of this T cell receptor beta chain was determined in a study of blood T cell repertoires in COVID-19 (dated by TCRdb to the early 2020s). Some background on the complete study: Collaborator samples came from the United States, Italy and Spain and covered acute and convalescent phases of COVID-19. Subjects who had been exposed to COVID-19, were actively infected with it, or had recovered from it provided the deeply sampled blood TCRbeta repertoires that made up the dataset. The repertoires were released in a freely available public database meant as a resource for research on the immune response to SARS-CoV-2. Where available, HLA class I and class II types were obtained from metadata supplied by the sample provider rather than from assay-based typing. Sample metadata almost always included a de-identified subject ID, COVID-19 status, age in years and sex. The prospective study material was composed of cDNA or gDNA derived from T cells, B-cell-depleted T cells, or PBMCs. The samples were drawn from two sources: the first 160 participants of the ongoing ImmuneRACE study, and 1,000 to 1,500 subjects contributed by 6 global collaborators. The full study reports these points: Clinical and demographic metadata were provided uncurated, with the amount varying by source and participant.

For CDR1 and CDR2, the germline V gene lists KGHSH and LQKENI. Trimming takes 6 bases from V and 5 bases from J, and the germline ends sit 16 bases apart. Including cysteine and phenylalanine, the CDR3 has 15 amino acids. Just CDR3 DNA is preserved here, 45 bases in frame from base 1. Whole blood was collected in K2EDTA tubes by collaborating institutions according to the institutions' own protocols. For TCRbeta analysis, collaborators shipped samples in one of three forms: frozen whole blood, isolated PBMCs, or DNA extracted from either of those sample types. This clone came up a few times. It has no known antigen specificity. Base qualities are not at hand, and no much larger clone is one base apart. TCRbeta CDR3 regions were amplified from genomic DNA using the immunoSEQ Assay, a bias-controlled multiplex PCR. The paper's data handling went like this. The number of nucleated cells in each sample was estimated from the amplification of reference gene primers within the assay. To quantify the absolute abundance of each unique TCRbeta CDR3 rearrangement, sequence reads were collapsed and filtered. Productive Simpson clonality was computed per sample as the square root of Simpson's diversity index over productive rearrangements. The table comes from immuneACCESS by way of TCRdb, which keeps in-frame sequences with V and J called. Part of the clones is missing from these tables; in studies checked, under half for an unresolved V gene and the rest for unknown reasons. V and J calls and clone size follow that table, whereas D and trimming were derived from the DNA. The sample data list about 140,000 clones, and over 60% of these were observed just once. The ten largest clones add up to around 9.5% of the sample.

This sequence was found in a woman between 50 and 59 years old with active or convalescent COVID-19. The sequence links TRBV18 to TRBJ1-4; the D gene cannot be resolved reliably. Sample: peripheral blood. The CDR3 has the sequence CASSLTGQKNEKLFF. In nucleotide form, the sequence is TGTGCCAGCTCCCTAACTGGGCAGAAAAATGAAAAACTGTTTTTT.